This T cell receptor beta chain was identified in a study of shared clonotypes between healthy human individuals. CD45RO-negative CD8 cells positively selected for CCR7 made up the naive population, which excluded terminally differentiated effector memory CD45RA+ cells. V lost 0 bases to trimming and J lost 7 bases, with 16 bases between them. Germline lookup yields CDR1 LNHDA and CDR2 SQIVND (reference sequence). The CDR3 runs 15 residues. Remarks on this clone: Its antigen is unidentified.

Only in-frame clones appear in the TCRdb table, and some are missing; sequencing was by immunoSEQ multiplex PCR. The table lists about 2.2 million clones, around 95% of them singletons. Overall study results and limits: Represented diversity, genetic and exposure-history alike, was limited by few donors.

The chain has TRBV19 and TRBJ2-7, with a weak D call TRBD2 (5 bases). Source material: naive CD8+ T cells from PBMCs. This receptor was identified in a man between 18 and 29 years old in good health. Some clones in this sample may be carry-over from other donors' samples. CDR3 coding DNA: TGTGCCAGTAGTATAGAACCAGCGGAGCCCCTGGAGCAGTACTTC. It translates to CASSIEPAEPLEQYF.